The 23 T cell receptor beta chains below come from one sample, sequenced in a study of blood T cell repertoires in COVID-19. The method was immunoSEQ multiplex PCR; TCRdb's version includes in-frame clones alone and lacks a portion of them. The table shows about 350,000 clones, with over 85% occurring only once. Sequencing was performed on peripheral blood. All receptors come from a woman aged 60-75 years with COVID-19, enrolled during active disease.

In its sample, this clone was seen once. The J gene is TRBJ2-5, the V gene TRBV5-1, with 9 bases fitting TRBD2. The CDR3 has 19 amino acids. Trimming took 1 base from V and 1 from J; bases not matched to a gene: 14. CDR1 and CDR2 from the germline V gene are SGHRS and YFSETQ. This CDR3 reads CASSLSGRGGAGGQETQYF. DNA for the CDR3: TGCGCCAGCAGCTTGAGTGGTCGCGGGGGGGCTGGGGGCCAAGAGACCCAGTACTTC.

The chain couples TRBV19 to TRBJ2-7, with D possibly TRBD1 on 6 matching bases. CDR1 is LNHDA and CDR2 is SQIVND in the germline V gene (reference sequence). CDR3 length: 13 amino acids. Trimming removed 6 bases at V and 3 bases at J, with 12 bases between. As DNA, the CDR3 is TGTGCCAGTAGACAGGGATCTGGCTACGAGCAGTACTTC. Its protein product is CASRQGSGYEQYF.

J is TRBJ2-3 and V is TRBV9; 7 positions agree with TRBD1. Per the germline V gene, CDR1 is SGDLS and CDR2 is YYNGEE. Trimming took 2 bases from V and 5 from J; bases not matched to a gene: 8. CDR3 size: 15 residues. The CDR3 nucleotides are TGTGCCAGCAGCGTTTTTAGGGGGCAGGAAGATACGCAGTATTTT. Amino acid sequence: CASSVFRGQEDTQYF.

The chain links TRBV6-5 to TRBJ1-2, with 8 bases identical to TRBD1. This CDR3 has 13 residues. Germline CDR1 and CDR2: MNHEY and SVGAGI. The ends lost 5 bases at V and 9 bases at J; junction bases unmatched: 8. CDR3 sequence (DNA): TGTGCCAGCAGTCCTGGACAGGGCCGGCGCTACACCTTC. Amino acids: CASSPGQGRRYTF.

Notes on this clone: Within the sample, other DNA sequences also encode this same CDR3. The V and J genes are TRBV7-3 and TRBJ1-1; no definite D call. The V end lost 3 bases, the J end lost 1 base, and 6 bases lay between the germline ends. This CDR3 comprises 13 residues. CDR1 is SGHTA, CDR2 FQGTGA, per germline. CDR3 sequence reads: CASSFSGNTEAFF. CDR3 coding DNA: TGTGCCAGCAGCTTCTCGGGGAACACTGAAGCTTTCTTT.

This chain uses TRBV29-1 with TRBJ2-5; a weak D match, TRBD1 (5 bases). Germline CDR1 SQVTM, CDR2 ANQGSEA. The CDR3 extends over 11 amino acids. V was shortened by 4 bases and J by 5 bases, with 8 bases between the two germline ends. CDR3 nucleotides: TGCAGCGTTGCAGGGTTTGAGACCCAGTACTTC. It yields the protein CSVAGFETQYF.

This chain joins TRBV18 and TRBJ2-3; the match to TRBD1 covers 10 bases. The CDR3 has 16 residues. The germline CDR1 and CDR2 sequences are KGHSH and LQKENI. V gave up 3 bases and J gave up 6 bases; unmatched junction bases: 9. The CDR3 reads CASSPVTTGGMDTQYF. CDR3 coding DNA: TGTGCCAGCTCACCCGTCACGACAGGGGGCATGGATACGCAGTATTTT.

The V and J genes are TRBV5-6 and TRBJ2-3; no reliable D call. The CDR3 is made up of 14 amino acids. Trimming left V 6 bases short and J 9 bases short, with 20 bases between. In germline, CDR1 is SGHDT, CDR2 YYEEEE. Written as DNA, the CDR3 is TGTGCCAGCAACCCCGATCTCTCCGGCGGAACGCAGTATTTT. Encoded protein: CASNPDLSGGTQYF.

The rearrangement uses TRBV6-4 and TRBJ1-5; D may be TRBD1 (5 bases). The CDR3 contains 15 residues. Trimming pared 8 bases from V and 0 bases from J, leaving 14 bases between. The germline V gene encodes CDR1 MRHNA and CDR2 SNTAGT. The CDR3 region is CASCRQGYSNQPQHF. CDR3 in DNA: TGTGCCAGCTGCCGGCAGGGTTATAGCAATCAGCCCCAGCATTTT.

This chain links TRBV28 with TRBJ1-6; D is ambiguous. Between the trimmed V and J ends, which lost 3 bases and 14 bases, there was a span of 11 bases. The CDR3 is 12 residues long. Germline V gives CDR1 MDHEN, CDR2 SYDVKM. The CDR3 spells CASSFGRMALHF. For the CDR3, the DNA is TGTGCCAGCAGTTTTGGGAGGATGGCCCTCCACTTT.

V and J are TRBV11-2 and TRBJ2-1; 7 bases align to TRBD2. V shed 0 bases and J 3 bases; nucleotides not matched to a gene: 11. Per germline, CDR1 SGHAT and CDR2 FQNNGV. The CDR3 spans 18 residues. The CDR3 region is CASSLDRAAGPVYNEQFF. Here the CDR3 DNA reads TGTGCCAGCAGCTTAGATCGGGCAGCGGGGCCCGTCTACAATGAGCAGTTCTTC.

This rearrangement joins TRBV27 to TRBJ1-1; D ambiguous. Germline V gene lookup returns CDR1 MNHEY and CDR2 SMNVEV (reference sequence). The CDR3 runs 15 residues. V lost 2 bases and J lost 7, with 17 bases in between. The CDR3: CASSLQALSYDEAFF. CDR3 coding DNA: TGTGCCAGCAGTTTACAGGCCCTCTCCTATGATGAAGCTTTCTTT.

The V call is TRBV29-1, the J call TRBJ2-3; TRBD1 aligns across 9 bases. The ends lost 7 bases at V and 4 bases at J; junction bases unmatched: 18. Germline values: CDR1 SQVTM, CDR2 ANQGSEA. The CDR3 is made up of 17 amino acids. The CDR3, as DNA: TGCAGCGGTCACCCCCGACCGGGACAGGGTTTAGCAGATACGCAGTATTTT. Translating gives CSGHPRPGQGLADTQYF.

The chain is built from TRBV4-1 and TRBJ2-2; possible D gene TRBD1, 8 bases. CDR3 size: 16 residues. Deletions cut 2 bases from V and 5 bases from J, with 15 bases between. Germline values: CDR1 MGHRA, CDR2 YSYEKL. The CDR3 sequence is CASSQTDRGGTGELFF. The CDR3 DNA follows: TGCGCCAGCAGCCAAACCGACAGGGGAGGGACCGGGGAGCTGTTTTTT.

CDR3 DNA: TGTGCCAGCAGTTTATTGTCTAAAGAGACCCAGTACTTC. This gives the protein CASSLLSKETQYF. This chain joins TRBV28 and TRBJ2-5; the D is unclear. The V end was cut by 1 base, the J end by 3 bases, with 6 bases between. The CDR3 covers 13 residues. Germline values: CDR1 MDHEN, CDR2 SYDVKM.

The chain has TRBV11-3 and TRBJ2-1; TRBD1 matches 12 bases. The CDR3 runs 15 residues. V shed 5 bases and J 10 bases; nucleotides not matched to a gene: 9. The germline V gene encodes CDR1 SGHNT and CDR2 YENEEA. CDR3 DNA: TGTGCCAGCAGCCCGGGGACAGGGGGCTCGTGGGAGCAGTTCTTC. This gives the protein CASSPGTGGSWEQFF.

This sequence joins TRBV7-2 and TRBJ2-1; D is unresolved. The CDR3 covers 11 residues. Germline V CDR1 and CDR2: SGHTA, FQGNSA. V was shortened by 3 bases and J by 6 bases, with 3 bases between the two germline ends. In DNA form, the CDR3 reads TGTGCCAGCAGCTTCGTCAATGAGCAGTTCTTC. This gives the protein CASSFVNEQFF.

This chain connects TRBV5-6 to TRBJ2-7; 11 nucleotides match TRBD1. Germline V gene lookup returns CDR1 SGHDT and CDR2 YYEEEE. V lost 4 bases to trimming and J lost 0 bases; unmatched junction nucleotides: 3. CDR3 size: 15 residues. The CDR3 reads CASSGDRGNSYEQYF. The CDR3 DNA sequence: TGTGCCAGCAGCGGGGACAGGGGGAACTCCTACGAGCAGTACTTC.

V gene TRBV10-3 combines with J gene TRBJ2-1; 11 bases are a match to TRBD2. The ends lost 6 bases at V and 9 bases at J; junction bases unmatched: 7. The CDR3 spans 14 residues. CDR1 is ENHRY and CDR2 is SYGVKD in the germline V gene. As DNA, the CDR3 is TGTGCCATCAGGGTAGCGGGGGGGCGTGGTGAGCAGTTCTTC. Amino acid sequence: CAIRVAGGRGEQFF.

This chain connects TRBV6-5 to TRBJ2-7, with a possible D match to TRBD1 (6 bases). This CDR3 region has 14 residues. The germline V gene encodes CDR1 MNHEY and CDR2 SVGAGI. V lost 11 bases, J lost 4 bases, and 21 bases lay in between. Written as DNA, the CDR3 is TGTGCCGGAGAGACGGTAGGACAGACGTACGAGCAGTACTTC. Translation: CAGETVGQTYEQYF.

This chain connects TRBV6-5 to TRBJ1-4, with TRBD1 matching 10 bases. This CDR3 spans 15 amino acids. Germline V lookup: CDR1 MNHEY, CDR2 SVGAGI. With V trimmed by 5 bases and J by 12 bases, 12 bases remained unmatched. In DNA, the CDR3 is TGTGCCAGCAGTCGCGAGACAGGGGGCAGTGCACAACTGTTTTTT. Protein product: CASSRETGGSAQLFF.

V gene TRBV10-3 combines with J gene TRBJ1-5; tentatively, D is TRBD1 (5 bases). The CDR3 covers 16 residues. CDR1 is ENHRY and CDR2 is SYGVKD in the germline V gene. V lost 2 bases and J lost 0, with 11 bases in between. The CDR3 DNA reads TGTGCCATCAGTGAGGGTAGGGGTGATAGCAATCAGCCCCAGCATTTT. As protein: CAISEGRGDSNQPQHF.

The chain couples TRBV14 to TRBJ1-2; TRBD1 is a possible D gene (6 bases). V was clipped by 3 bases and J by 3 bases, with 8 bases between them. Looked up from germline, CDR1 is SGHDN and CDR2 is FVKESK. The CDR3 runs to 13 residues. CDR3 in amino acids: CASSQQGYYGYTF. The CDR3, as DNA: TGTGCCAGCAGCCAGCAGGGGTACTATGGCTACACCTTC.